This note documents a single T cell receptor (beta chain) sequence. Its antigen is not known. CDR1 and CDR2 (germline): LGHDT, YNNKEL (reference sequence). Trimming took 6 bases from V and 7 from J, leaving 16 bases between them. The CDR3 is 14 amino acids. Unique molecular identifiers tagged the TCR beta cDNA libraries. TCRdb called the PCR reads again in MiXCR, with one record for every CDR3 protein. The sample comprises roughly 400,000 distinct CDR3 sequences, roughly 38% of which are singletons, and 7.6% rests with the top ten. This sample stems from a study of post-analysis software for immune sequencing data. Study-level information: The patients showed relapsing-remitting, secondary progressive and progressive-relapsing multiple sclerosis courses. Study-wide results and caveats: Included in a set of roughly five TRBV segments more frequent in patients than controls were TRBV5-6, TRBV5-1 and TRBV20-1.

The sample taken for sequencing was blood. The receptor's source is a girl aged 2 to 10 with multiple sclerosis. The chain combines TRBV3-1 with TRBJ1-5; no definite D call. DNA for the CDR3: TGTGCCAGCAGTTTCGGACGGAGAGAACAGCCCCAGCATTTT. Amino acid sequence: CASSFGRREQPQHF.